The 26 T cell receptor beta chains listed next were all sequenced from one sample in a study of tumor and adjacent non-tumor tissue in lung cancer. Three rounds of nested PCR, following a modified ARM-PCR protocol, produced the TCRbeta library. TCRdb re-called the multiplex PCR reads with MiXCR, one entry per CDR3 protein. The sample records some 51,000 distinct CDR3 sequences, less than 70% being singletons. RNA was extracted from bulk tissue without any cell sorting. Distant lung tissue was collected more than 3 cm away from the tumor edge. The sequencing sample was made of distant non-tumor lung tissue. The receptor set was obtained from a woman in her 70s with non-small cell lung cancer.

Points on this clonotype: The junction departs from germline at one end; a sequencing error may be responsible. The chain joins TRBV11-1 to TRBJ1-1, with D possibly being TRBD1 (6 bases). CDR3 length: 14 amino acids. Germline CDR1 and CDR2: SGHAT and FQDESV (reference sequence). The CDR3 sequence: CTSSLHGQNSEAFF. In DNA form, the CDR3 reads TGTACCAGCAGCTTACATGGACAGAACTCTGAGGCTTTCTTT.

This clonotype was counted only a few times. A much larger clone lies a single base off, so this may be a read error. The rearrangement links TRBV4-1 to TRBJ2-1; D is possibly TRBD2 (7 bases). The CDR3 spans 16 residues. Germline V gives CDR1 MGHRA, CDR2 YSYEKL. The DNA for the CDR3 is TGCGCCAACAGCCAAGTCGGCGGGGGCTTGGGGAATGAGCAGTTCTTC. Its protein product is CANSQVGGGLGNEQFF.

V is TRBV6-2 or TRBV6-3 and J is TRBJ2-7, with TRBD2 matching 8 bases. V dropped 2 bases and J dropped 1; count of bases not matched to a gene: 10. The length of the CDR3 is 17 residues. Germline CDR1 MNHEY, CDR2 SVGEGT. DNA of the CDR3: TGTGCCAGCAGTTACAGGACTAGCAGGTTGAGTTCCTACGAGCAGTACTTC. It is translated as CASSYRTSRLSSYEQYF.

Concerning this clonotype: A much larger clone lies one base from this, so it may be a read error. The chain carries TRBV20-1 and TRBJ2-1, with TRBD2 matching 8 bases. CDR1 and CDR2 (germline): DFQATT, SNEGSKA (reference sequence). The CDR3 sequence is 15 residues long. This CDR3 reads CRARDITSGDNEQFF. CDR3 DNA sequence: TGCAGAGCTAGAGATATTACTAGCGGAGACAATGAGCAGTTCTTC.

This clonotype was recorded once. A clone one base away is much larger, so this may be a read error. The missing conserved phenylalanine or tryptophan at the end of this CDR3 makes a read error likely. In DNA, the CDR3 is TGTGCCTGGAGTGCTCGAGGTGGGGAGACCCAGTACTTA. Protein: CAWSARGGETQYL. The chain combines TRBV30 with TRBJ2-5; D unclear. The germline V gene encodes CDR1 GTSNPN and CDR2 SVGIG (reference sequence). V was clipped by 1 base and J by 5 bases, with 11 bases between them. This CDR3 has 13 residues.

Note on this clonotype: A junction boundary mismatches the germline segment, possibly from a read error. The V and J genes are TRBV11-3 and TRBJ2-2; TRBD1 aligns across 8 bases. CDR1 and CDR2 from the germline V gene are SGHNT and YENEEA. There are 15 residues in the CDR3. CDR3 protein: CTSSTVTGGTGELFF. The CDR3 bases are TGTACCAGCAGTACCGTTACAGGGGGGACCGGGGAGCTGTTTTTT.

On this clonotype itself: Sequence at one end of the junction differs from germline and may be a read error. This chain connects TRBV29-1 to TRBJ1-2; unclear D gene. Looked up from germline, CDR1 is SQVTM and CDR2 is ANQGSEA. CDR3 length: 12 amino acids. The CDR3 is CSVVSPGCGYTF. The DNA of the CDR3 is TGCAGTGTTGTCTCCCCAGGCTGTGGCTACACCTTC.

Points on this clonotype: A junction end diverges from the germline sequence, so it may reflect a read error. The V call is TRBV6-8, the J call TRBJ1-5, with 7 bases identical to TRBD1. Germline CDR1 is MNHGY and CDR2 is SAAAGT. The CDR3 is 18 residues long. The CDR3 spells CASTLPARRGFGNKPQHF. In DNA, the CDR3 is TGTGCCAGCACTTTGCCTGCCCGCAGGGGGTTTGGCAATAAGCCCCAGCATTTT.

For this clonotype: The CDR3 does not end in the conserved phenylalanine or tryptophan, so this is likely a read error. The DNA is omitted, as the CDR3 cannot be located on it reliably, and the CDR3 follows TCRdb's listing. The V and J genes are TRBV29-1 and TRBJ2-3; TRBD1 reflects the table's D call only, with no check against the DNA. CDR1 SQVTM and CDR2 ANQGSEA come from the germline V gene. The CDR3 length equals 13 residues, ends included. This chain's CDR3 is CSLEGGYTDTLYL.

On this clonotype: One end of the junction varies from germline; a read error may be responsible. The rearrangement links TRBV29-1 to TRBJ2-1; D unclear. The germline V gene has CDR1 SQVTM and CDR2 ANQGSEA. The CDR3 length is 13 residues. In DNA form, the CDR3 reads TGCAGTCTTCAGAATCCCTCCTACGATGAGCAGTTCTTC. This sequence encodes CSLQNPSYDEQFF.

Worth noting for this clonotype: Just one base apart from a much larger clone, this may be a read error. The chain uses TRBV5-4 and TRBJ2-3; 12 positions agree with TRBD2. CDR1 is SGHNT and CDR2 is YYREEE in the germline V gene (reference sequence). The V segment lost 3 bases and the J segment 6 bases; nucleotides outside the gene matches: 5. The CDR3 loop spans 15 amino acids. This CDR3 is CASSWTSGNPDTQYF. DNA for the CDR3: TGTGCCAGCAGCTGGACTAGCGGGAACCCGGATACGCAGTATTTT.

With respect to this clonotype: A read error may account for a junction end that differs from germline. The chain uses TRBV11-3 and TRBJ2-2, with D perhaps TRBD2 (5 bases). Germline loops: CDR1 SGHNT, CDR2 YENEEA. The CDR3 length is 15 residues. Here the CDR3 DNA reads TGTGCCAGCAGCTTGCAACTGGGAAACACCGGGGAGCTGCTTTTT. Translation: CASSLQLGNTGELLF.

A note on this clonotype: Since no conserved phenylalanine or tryptophan closes the CDR3, a read error is the likely cause. J is TRBJ2-1 and V is TRBV7-9, with D tentatively TRBD2 (5 bases). The CDR3 is 15 amino acids. Per the germline V gene, CDR1 is SEHNR and CDR2 is FQNEAQ (reference sequence). Trimming removed 5 bases from V and 9 bases from J, with 20 bases in between. CDR3: CASSRASRWEGEQFV. DNA of the CDR3: TGTGCCAGCAGCAGAGCTAGCAGGTGGGAAGGTGAGCAGTTCGTC.

The chain joins TRBV7-8 to TRBJ1-2, with TRBD1 as a possible D gene (5 bases). The CDR3 contains 13 residues. Per germline, CDR1 SGHVS and CDR2 FQNEAQ. The germline V and J ends were trimmed by 9 bases and 4 bases, with 15 bases remaining between them. The CDR3 spells CASNIGASYGYTF. DNA for the CDR3: TGTGCCAGTAACATTGGGGCCTCCTATGGCTACACCTTC. The variable domain in full, with the rest retrieved from reference TRBV7-8 and TRBJ1-2, is GAGVSQSPRYKVAKRGQDVALRCDPISGHVSLFWYQQALGQGPEFLTYFQNEAQLDKSGLPSDRFFAERPEGSVSTLKIQRTQQEDSAVYLCASNIGASYGYTFGSGTRLTVV.

This clonotype was seen ten or more times. The V and J genes are TRBV7-9 and TRBJ2-7, with TRBD1 as a possible D gene (5 bases). The CDR3 has 14 amino acids. The V and J ends lost 1 base and 7 bases respectively, with 14 bases between them. In germline, CDR1 is SEHNR, CDR2 FQNEAQ (reference sequence). The CDR3 sequence is CASSLEQAAWEQYF. CDR3 sequence (DNA): TGTGCCAGCAGCTTAGAACAGGCTGCCTGGGAGCAGTACTTC.

Worth noting for this clonotype: Being one base from a much bigger clone, this may be a read error. The genes are TRBV7-9 and TRBJ2-5; D possibly matches TRBD1 or TRBD2 (6 bases each). Germline V gene lookup returns CDR1 SEHNR and CDR2 FQNEAQ (reference sequence). This CDR3 is built from 15 residues. The CDR3 sequence is CASSLNWGAGETQNF. In nucleotides, the CDR3 is TGTGCCAGCAGCTTAAACTGGGGGGCCGGAGAGACCCAGAACTTC.

Of note for this clonotype: No conserved phenylalanine or tryptophan is present at the end of the CDR3, so a read error is the likely explanation. This chain joins TRBV7-9 and TRBJ2-7; 8 positions match TRBD1. This CDR3 has 17 amino acids. CDR1 SEHNR and CDR2 FQNEAQ come from the germline V gene (reference sequence). J lost 0 bases, V lost 10 bases, and 17 bases had no gene match. This CDR3 is CANRNTGPGQVSYEQYL. In DNA, the CDR3 is TGTGCCAACAGGAATACGGGACCGGGACAGGTCTCCTACGAGCAGTACTTA.

Concerning this clonotype itself: A much larger clone lies a single base off, so this may be a read error. The genes are TRBV12-3 or TRBV12-4 and TRBJ2-7; a possible D gene is TRBD1 (6 bases). This CDR3 contains 14 residues. CDR3 sequence reads: CANSLGQGPYEQYF. The CDR3 DNA reads TGTGCCAACAGTTTAGGGCAGGGGCCCTACGAGCAGTACTTC.

This clonotype was recorded only once. The CDR3 carries no conserved terminal phenylalanine or tryptophan, so it likely arises from a read error. The J gene is TRBJ2-5, the V gene TRBV29-1; 7 positions agree with TRBD1. The V gene's germline CDR1 is SQVTM and CDR2 ANQGSEA. This CDR3 has 14 amino acids. Unmatched junction bases numbered 12, after V lost 6 bases and J lost 5 bases. The CDR3, as DNA: TGCAGCGTGGAACAGACAGGGATCGGTGAGACCCAGTACATT. Translating it yields CSVEQTGIGETQYI.

With regard to this clonotype: This may come from a read error, since a much larger clone is one base off. The conserved final phenylalanine or tryptophan is absent from the CDR3, which likely points to a read error. The genes are TRBV20-1 and TRBJ2-1, with a weak D call TRBD2 (6 bases). This CDR3 has 13 residues. The ends were cut back, 0 bases at V and 9 bases at J, with 12 bases in the middle. Germline lookup yields CDR1 DFQATT and CDR2 SNEGSKA (reference sequence). CDR3 DNA sequence: TGCAGTGCTAGAGAGACGGGGAGGATTGAGCAGTTCCTC. This gives the protein CSARETGRIEQFL.

A word on this clonotype: Compared with germline, one end of the junction differs, possibly owing to a read error. The V gene is TRBV6-6, the J gene TRBJ2-3; 11 nucleotides match TRBD1. CDR1 is MNHNY, CDR2 SVGAGI, per germline (reference sequence). The CDR3 extends over 15 amino acids. The CDR3 region is CTSSSGTGGTDTQYF. CDR3 in DNA: TGTACCAGCAGTTCTGGGACAGGGGGTACAGATACGCAGTATTTT.

To note about this clonotype: It is likely a read error, because the conserved phenylalanine at the end of the CDR3 is missing. J is TRBJ2-5 and V is TRBV29-1; 7 bases fit TRBD2. Germline V gene sequence: CDR1 SQVTM, CDR2 ANQGSEA. J was trimmed by 5 bases and V by 3 bases; bases with no gene match: 6. This CDR3 has 13 amino acids. The CDR3 here is CSVEMVGGETQYL. The CDR3 DNA follows: TGCAGCGTTGAGATGGTGGGGGGGGAGACCCAGTACCTC.

Worth noting for this clonotype: A much larger clone differs from this one at a single base, so this may be a read error. The V gene is TRBV20-1, the J gene TRBJ2-3, with 8 bases matching TRBD2. V dropped 6 bases and J dropped 8; count of bases not matched to a gene: 16. The CDR3 loop spans 15 amino acids. Germline CDR1 DFQATT, CDR2 SNEGSKA (reference sequence). In nucleotides, the CDR3 is TGCAGTGCCCCTAGGGGACTAGGGGGTGCAGGTACGCAGTATTTT. Its translation: CSAPRGLGGAGTQYF.

This rearrangement joins TRBV28 to TRBJ2-1, with TRBD2 matching over 10 bases. Looked up from germline, CDR1 is MDHEN and CDR2 is SYDVKM. With V trimmed by 6 bases and J by 11 bases, 22 bases remained unmatched. The CDR3 runs 18 residues. The CDR3, as DNA: TGTGCCAGCAGCTCCATAGCGGGAGGAGGCTTCTCCTACATTAAGCAGTTCTTC. The encoded protein is CASSSIAGGGFSYIKQFF.

Regarding this clonotype: Compared with germline, one end of the junction differs, possibly owing to a read error. The chain uses TRBV28 and TRBJ1-1, with D perhaps TRBD1 (5 bases). The CDR3 length is 14 residues. Germline lookup yields CDR1 MDHEN and CDR2 SYDVKM. CDR3 residues: CAGSLTGKNTEAFF. In DNA, the CDR3 is TGTGCCGGCAGTTTAACAGGAAAGAACACTGAAGCTTTCTTT.

Note on this clonotype: A much larger clone differs from this one at a single base, so this may be a read error. The CDR3 reads CASSWIENNEQFF. The CDR3 DNA reads as TGTGCCAGCAGTTGGATAGAGAACAATGAGCAGTTCTTC. The chain is built from TRBV6-4 and TRBJ2-1; D gene unclear. CDR1 and CDR2 from the germline V gene are MRHNA and SNTAGT. The V and J ends lost 5 bases and 5 bases respectively, with 10 bases between them. The CDR3 consists of 13 residues.